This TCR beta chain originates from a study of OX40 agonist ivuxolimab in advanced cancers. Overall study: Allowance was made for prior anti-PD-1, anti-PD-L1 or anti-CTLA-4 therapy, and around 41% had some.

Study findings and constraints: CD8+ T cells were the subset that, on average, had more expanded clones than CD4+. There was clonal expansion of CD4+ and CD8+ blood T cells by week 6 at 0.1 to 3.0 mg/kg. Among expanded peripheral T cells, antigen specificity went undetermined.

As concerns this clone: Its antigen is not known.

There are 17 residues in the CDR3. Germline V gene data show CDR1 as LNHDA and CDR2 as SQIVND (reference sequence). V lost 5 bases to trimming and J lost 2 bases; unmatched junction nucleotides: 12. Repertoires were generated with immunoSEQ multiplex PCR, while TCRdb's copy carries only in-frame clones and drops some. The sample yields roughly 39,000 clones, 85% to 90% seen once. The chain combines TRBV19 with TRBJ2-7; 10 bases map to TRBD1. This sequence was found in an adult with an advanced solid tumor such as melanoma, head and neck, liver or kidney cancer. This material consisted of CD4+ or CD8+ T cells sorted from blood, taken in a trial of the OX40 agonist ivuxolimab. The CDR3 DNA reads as TGTGCCAGTAGTCCAGGGACAGGGGCGCTTAGGGCCTACGAGCAGTACTTC. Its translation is CASSPGTGALRAYEQYF.